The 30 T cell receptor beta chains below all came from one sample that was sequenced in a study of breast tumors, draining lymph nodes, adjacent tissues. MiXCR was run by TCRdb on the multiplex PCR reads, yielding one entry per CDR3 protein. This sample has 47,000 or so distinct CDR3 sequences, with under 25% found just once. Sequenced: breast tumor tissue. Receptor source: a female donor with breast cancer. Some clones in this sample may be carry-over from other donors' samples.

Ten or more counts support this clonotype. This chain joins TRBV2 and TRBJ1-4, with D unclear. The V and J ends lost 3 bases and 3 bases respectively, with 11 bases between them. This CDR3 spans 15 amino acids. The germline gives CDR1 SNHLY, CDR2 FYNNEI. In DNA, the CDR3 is TGTGCCAGCAGTGACCTTAGCGTAGCTAATGAAAAACTGTTTTTT. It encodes CASSDLSVANEKLFF.

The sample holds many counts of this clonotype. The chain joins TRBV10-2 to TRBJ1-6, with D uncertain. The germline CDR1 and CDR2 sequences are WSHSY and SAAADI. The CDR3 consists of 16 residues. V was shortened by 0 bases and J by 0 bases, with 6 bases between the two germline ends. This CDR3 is CASSESMFSYNSPLHF. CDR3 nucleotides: TGCGCCAGCAGTGAGTCAATGTTCTCCTATAATTCACCCCTCCACTTT.

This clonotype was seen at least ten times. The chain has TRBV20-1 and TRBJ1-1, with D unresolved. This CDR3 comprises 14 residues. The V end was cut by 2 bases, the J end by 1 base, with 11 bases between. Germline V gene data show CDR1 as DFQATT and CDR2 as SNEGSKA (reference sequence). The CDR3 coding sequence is TGCAGTGCTAGACGGACGGGTCGGAACACTGAAGCTTTCTTT. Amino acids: CSARRTGRNTEAFF.

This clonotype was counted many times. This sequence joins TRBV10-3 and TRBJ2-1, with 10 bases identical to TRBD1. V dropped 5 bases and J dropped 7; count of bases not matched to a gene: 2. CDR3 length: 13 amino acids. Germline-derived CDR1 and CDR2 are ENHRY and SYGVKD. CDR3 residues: CAISQDRGNEQFF. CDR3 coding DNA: TGTGCCATCAGTCAGGACAGGGGGAATGAGCAGTTCTTC.

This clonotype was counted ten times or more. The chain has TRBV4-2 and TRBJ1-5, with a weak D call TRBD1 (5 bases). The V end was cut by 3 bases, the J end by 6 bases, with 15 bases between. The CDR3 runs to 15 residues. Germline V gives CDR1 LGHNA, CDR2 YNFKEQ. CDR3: CASSHADGGGQPQHF. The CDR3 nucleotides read TGTGCCAGCAGCCATGCGGATGGGGGTGGTCAGCCCCAGCATTTT.

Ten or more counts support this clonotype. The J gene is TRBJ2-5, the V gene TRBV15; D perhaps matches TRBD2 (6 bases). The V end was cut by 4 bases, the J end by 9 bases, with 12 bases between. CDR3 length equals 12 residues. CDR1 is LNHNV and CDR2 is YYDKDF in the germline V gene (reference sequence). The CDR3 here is CATSKSRDSQYF. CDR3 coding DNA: TGTGCCACCAGCAAATCCCGGGACTCCCAGTACTTC.

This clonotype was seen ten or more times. As DNA, the CDR3 is TGCAGTGCTAGGGACAGAAGATCCTACGAGCAGTACTTC. Amino acid sequence: CSARDRRSYEQYF. This sequence joins TRBV20-1 and TRBJ2-7; D may be TRBD1 (6 bases). The CDR3 runs to 13 residues. V lost 3 bases and J 1 base, leaving 10 bases between the germline ends. CDR1 and CDR2 from the germline V gene are DFQATT and SNEGSKA (reference sequence).

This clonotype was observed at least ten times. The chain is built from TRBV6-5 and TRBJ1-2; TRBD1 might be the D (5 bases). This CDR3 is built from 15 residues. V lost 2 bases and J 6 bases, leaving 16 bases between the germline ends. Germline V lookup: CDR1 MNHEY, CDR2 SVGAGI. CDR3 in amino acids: CASSYEGLAGDGYTF. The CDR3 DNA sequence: TGTGCCAGCAGTTACGAGGGGTTGGCGGGGGATGGCTACACCTTC.

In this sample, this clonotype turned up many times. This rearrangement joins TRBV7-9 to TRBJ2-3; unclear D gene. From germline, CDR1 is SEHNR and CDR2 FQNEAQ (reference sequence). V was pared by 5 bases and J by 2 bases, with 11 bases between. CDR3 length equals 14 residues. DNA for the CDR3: TGTGCCAGCAGCCCCCTTCCCCCCACAGATACGCAGTATTTT. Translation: CASSPLPPTDTQYF.

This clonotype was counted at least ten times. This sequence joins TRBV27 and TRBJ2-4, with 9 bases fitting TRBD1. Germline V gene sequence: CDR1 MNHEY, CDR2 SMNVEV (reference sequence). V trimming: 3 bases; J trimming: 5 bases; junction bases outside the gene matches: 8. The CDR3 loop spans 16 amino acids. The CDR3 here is CASSFSKRTGENIQYF. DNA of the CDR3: TGTGCCAGCAGTTTTTCCAAGCGGACAGGGGAAAACATTCAGTACTTC.

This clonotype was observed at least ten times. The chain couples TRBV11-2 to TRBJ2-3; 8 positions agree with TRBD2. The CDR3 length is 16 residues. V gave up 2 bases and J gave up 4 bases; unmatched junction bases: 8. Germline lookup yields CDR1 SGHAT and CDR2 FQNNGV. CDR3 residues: CASSLTVAGFSDTQYF. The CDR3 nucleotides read TGTGCCAGCAGCTTAACAGTAGCGGGGTTCTCAGATACGCAGTATTTT.

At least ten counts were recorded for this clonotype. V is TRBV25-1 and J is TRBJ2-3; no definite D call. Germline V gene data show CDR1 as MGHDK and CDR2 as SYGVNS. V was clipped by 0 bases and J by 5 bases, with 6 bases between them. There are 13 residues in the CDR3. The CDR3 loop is CASSEYMVDTQYF. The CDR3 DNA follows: TGTGCCAGCAGTGAATATATGGTAGATACGCAGTATTTT.

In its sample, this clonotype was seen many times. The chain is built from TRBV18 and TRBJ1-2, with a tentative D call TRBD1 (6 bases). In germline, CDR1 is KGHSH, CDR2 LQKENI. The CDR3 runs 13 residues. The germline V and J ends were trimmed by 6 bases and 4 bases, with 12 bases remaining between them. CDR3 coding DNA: TGTGCCAGCTCTCCGACAGGTACCTATGGCTACACCTTC. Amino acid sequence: CASSPTGTYGYTF.

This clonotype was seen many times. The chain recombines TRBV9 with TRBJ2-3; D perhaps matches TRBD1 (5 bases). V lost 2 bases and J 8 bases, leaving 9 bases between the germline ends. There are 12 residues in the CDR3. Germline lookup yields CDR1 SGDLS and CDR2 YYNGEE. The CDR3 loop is CASSVQGGTQYF. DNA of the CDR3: TGTGCCAGCAGCGTTCAGGGTGGTACGCAGTATTTT. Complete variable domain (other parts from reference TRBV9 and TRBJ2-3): DSGVTQTPKHLITATGQRVTLRCSPRSGDLSVYWYQQSLDQGLQFLIQYYNGEERAKGNILERFSAQQFPDLHSELNLSSLELGDSALYFCASSVQGGTQYFGPGTRLTVL.

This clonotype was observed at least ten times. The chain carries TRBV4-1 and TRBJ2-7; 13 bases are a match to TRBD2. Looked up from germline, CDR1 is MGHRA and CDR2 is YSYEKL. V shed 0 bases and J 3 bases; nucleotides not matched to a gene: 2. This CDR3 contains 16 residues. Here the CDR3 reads CASSQDRTSGSYEQYF. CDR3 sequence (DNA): TGCGCCAGCAGCCAAGATAGGACTAGCGGGAGCTACGAGCAGTACTTC.

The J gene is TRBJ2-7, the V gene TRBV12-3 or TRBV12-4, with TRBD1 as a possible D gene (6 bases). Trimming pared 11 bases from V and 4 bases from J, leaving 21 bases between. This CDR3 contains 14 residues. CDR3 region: CAVTRADSLYEQYF. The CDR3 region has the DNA TGTGCCGTTACCAGGGCGGACAGCCTTTACGAGCAGTACTTC.

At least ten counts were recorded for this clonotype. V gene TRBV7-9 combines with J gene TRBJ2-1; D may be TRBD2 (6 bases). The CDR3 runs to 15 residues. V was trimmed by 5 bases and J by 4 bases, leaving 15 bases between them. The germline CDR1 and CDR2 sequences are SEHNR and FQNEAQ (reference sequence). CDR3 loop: CASSGPSGGYNEQFF. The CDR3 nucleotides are TGTGCCAGCAGCGGTCCTAGTGGGGGGTACAATGAGCAGTTCTTC.

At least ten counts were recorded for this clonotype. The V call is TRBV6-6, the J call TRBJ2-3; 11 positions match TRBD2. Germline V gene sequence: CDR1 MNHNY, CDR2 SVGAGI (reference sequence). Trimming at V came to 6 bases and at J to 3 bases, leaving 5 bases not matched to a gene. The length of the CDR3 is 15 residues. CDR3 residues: CASRDSGGATDTQYF. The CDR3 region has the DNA TGTGCCAGCAGGGATAGCGGGGGGGCTACAGATACGCAGTATTTT.

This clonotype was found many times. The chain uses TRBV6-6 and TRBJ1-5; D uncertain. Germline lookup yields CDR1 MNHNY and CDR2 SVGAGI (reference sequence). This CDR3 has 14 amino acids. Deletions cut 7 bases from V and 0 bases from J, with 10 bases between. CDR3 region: CASIDTDSNQPQHF. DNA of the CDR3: TGTGCCAGCATTGACACCGATAGCAATCAGCCCCAGCATTTT.

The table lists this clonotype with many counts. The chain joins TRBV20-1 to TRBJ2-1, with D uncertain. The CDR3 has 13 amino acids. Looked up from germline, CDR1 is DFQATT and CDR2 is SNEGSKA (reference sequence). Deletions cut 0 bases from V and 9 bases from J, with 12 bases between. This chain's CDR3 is CSARDDRFVEQFF. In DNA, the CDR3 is TGCAGTGCTAGAGATGACCGTTTCGTTGAGCAGTTCTTC.

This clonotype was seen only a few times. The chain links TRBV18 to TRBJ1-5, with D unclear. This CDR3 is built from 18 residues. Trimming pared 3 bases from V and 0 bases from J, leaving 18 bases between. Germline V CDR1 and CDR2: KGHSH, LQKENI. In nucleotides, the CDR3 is TGTGCCAGCTCACCCCGCCCGGGAGGACCCTATAGCAATCAGCCCCAGCATTTT. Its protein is CASSPRPGGPYSNQPQHF. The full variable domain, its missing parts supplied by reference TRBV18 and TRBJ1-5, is NAGVMQNPRHLVRRRGQEARLRCSPMKGHSHVYWYRQLPEEGLKFMVYLQKENIIDESGMPKERFSAEFPKEGPSILRIQQVVRGDSAAYFCASSPRPGGPYSNQPQHFGDGTRLSIL.

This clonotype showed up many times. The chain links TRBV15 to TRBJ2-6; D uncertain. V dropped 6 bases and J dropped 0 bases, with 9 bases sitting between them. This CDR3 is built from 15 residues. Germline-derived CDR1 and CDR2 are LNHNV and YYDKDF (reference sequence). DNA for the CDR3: TGTGCCACCAGTCCCTCCGACTCTGGGGCCAACGTCCTGACTTTC. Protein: CATSPSDSGANVLTF.

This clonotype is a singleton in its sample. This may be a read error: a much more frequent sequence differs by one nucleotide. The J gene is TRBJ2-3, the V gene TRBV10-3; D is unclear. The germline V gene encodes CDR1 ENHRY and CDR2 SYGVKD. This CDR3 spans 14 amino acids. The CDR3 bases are TGTGCCATCAGTGAGGGTCTGGTCACAGATACGCGGTATTTT. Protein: CAISEGLVTDTRYF.

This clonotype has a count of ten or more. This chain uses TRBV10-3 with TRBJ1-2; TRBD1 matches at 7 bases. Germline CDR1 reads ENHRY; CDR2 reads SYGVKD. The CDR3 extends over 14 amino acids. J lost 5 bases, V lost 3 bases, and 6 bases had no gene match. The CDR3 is CAISDRTGQYGYTF. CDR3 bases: TGTGCCATCAGTGATCGGACAGGCCAATATGGCTACACCTTC.

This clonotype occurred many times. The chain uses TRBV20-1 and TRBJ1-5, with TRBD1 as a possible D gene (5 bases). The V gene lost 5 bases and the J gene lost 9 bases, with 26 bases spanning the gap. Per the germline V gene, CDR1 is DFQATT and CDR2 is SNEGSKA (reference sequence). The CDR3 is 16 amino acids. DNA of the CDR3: TGCAGTGCTCACAAGAACAGGACCTACAAGATAACGCCCCAGCATTTT. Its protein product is CSAHKNRTYKITPQHF.

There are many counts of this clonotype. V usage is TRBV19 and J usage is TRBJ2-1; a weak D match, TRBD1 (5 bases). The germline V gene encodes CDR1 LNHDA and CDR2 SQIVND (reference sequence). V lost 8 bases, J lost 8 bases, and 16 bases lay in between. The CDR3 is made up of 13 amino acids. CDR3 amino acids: CASQGRNEDEQFF. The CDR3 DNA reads TGTGCCAGTCAGGGCAGGAATGAGGATGAGCAGTTCTTC. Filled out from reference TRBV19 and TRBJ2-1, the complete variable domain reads DGGITQSPKYLFRKEGQNVTLSCEQNLNHDAMYWYRQDPGQGLRLIYYSQIVNDFQKGDIAEGYSVSREKKESFPLTVTSAQKNPTAFYLCASQGRNEDEQFFGPGTRLTVL.

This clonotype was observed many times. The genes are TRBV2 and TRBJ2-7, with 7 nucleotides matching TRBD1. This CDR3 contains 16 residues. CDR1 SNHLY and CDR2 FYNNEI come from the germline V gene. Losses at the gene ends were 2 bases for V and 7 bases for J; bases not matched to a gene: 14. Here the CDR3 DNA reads TGTGCCAGCAGTGAACGCGGCTGGGACAGCCTGAGGGAGCAGTACTTC. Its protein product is CASSERGWDSLREQYF.

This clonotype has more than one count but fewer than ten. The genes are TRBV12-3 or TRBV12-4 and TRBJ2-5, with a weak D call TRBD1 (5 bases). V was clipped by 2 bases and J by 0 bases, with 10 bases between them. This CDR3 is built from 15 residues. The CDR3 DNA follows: TGTGCCAGCAGTTTATTGGGGCAGGACCAAGAGACCCAGTACTTC. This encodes CASSLLGQDQETQYF.

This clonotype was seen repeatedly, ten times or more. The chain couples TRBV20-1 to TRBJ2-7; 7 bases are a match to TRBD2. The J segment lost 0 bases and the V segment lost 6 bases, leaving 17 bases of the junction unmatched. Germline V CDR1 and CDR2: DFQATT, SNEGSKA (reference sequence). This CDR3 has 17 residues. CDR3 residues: CSAPAPGASGSSYEQYF. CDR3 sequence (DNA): TGCAGTGCACCCGCTCCCGGGGCTAGCGGTAGCTCCTACGAGCAGTACTTC.

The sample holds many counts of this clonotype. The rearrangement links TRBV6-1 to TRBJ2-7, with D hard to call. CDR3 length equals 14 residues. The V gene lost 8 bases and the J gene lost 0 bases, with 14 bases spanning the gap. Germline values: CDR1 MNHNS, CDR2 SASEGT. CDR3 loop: CASGERLYSYEQYF. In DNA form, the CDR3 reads TGTGCCAGCGGCGAAAGACTCTACTCCTACGAGCAGTACTTC.